This paragraph covers one T cell receptor beta chain sequence. The antigen this receptor binds is unknown. No clone much larger than this one lies a single base away; base qualities are absent. From its cysteine to its phenylalanine, the CDR3 spans 14 amino acids. Left in the record is the CDR3 DNA by itself, 42 bases read in frame from the first base. The junction shows trimming of 8 bases on V and 2 bases on J, plus 12 bases between the germline ends. The germline V gene supplies CDR1 SGHNT and CDR2 YENEEA. The data were taken from a study of T cells after posttransplantation cyclophosphamide (TCRdb year 2016). Study-level background: Using TRB sequencing, the study followed how the T cell repertoire reconstituted after myeloablative bone marrow transplantation in which posttransplantation cyclophosphamide served as GVHD prophylaxis. TRA and TRB clonality were tightly correlated in several samples, so subsequent TCR analyses focused on TRB only. Blood from all 30 or so PTCy patients who had 1-year posttransplant specimens underwent TRB sequencing. TRB sequencing was also done on up to roughly 3 additional blood samples from 2 to 5.2 years after transplant in 3 patients, and on pretransplant blood from a handful of patients. Antigen receptor sequencing was done on samples from around 32 PTCy-treated patients and from approximately 17 related bone marrow donors of those patients. Public TRB sequences were queried against a database of over 3,500 sequences associated with responses to pathogens, tumor antigens, self-antigens and alloantigens. The paper as a whole reports these results and caveats: Across the 45 or so patients, TRB clonality was highly associated with recipient CMV seropositivity and CMV reactivation, and diversity with PTCy was similar to that in the CNI/methotrexate controls. Donor-recipient similarity was low at 1-2 months but increased during the first year, and donor CD8+ memory clones often dominated later blood repertoires. The TRB repertoires of T cells infiltrating skin or the GI tract showed only limited overlap with the TRB repertoires found in blood.

TRB sequencing used genomic DNA with the immunoSEQ assay at survey resolution or the hsTCRB kit. The original pipeline was this. The immunoSEQ software was used for initial read processing, and the LymphoSeq R package was used for repertoire analyses. Clonality was calculated as 1 minus normalized Shannon entropy, and the Gini coefficient was also calculated for each TRB dataset. Phenotypes of unsorted samples were inferred by mapping TRB sequences from sorted subsets of the recipient or donor onto the same recipient's unsorted samples. TCRdb retrieved this table from immuneACCESS and kept in-frame rearrangements only. Not all clones are present; in checked studies, unresolved V genes account for under half, and no reason is known for the remainder. V and J calls and clone size are those listed in that table; D and trimming were worked out from the DNA. The sample table shows 25,000 to 30,000 clones, and 86% are seen once. The ten largest clones capture roughly 3.4% of the sample.

Peripheral blood samples were provided by related bone marrow donors on the day of marrow donation. Mononuclear cells from peripheral blood and bone marrow were separated by Ficoll-Hypaque density centrifugation and then cryopreserved. The sample comprised PBMCs. The receptor was isolated from a man aged 45 to 65. The V gene is TRBV11-3 and the J gene is TRBJ2-2, with no reliable assignment of the D segment. The DNA is as follows: TGTGCCAGCGAAAGGCAGGCCAACACCGGGGAGCTGTTTTTT. This is translated as CASERQANTGELFF.